Described below is a single TCR beta chain sequence and its context. Germline V CDR1 and CDR2: SGHTA, FQGTGA. This CDR3 comprises 16 residues. Trimming removed 6 bases from V and 2 bases from J; junction bases left unmatched: 9. These data are taken from a study of blood T cell repertoires in COVID-19. Background on the study: COVID-19 samples collected from the United States, Italy and Spain covered acute and convalescent phases.

This table comes from immunoSEQ multiplex PCR, and its TCRdb copy is limited to in-frame clones, with some not included. The table shows roughly 140,000 clones, with about 84% occurring only once. The receptor comes from a woman older than 75 in a cohort sampled during active or convalescent COVID-19. Sequencing was performed on peripheral blood. V usage is TRBV7-3 and J usage is TRBJ2-3; 9 nucleotides agree with TRBD1. CDR3 loop: CASRGNRGRDTDTQYF. The CDR3 nucleotides are TGTGCCAGCAGAGGTAACAGGGGGCGGGACACAGATACGCAGTATTTT.